A single sample gave rise to the 28 T cell receptor beta chains below, sequenced in a study of blood T cell repertoires in COVID-19 (dated by TCRdb to about 2020). Library prep was done by the immunoSEQ multiplex PCR assay. The table was pulled from immuneACCESS by TCRdb, which kept in-frame rearrangements only. Such tables lose some clones; where checked, under half of the loss comes from unresolved V genes, and the rest has no known cause. Counted in this sample were approximately 67,000 clones; about 90% of them appeared once. Under 8.5% of the sample is in the top ten clones. Material: peripheral blood. The receptors here all came from a human donor in a cohort sampled during active COVID-19.

V gene TRBV6-2 or TRBV6-3 combines with J gene TRBJ1-1; 9 bases are shared with TRBD1. V gave up 2 bases and J gave up 6 bases; unmatched junction bases: 10. The CDR3 contains 16 residues. Per the germline V gene, CDR1 is MNHEY and CDR2 is SVGEGT. CDR3 sequence reads: CASSYRPGQGFPEAFF. The DNA of the CDR3 is TGTGCCAGCAGTTACCGCCCGGGACAGGGCTTCCCTGAAGCTTTCTTT.

This sequence joins TRBV19 and TRBJ2-5; TRBD1 aligns across 11 bases. CDR1 LNHDA and CDR2 SQIVND come from the germline V gene (reference sequence). This CDR3 is built from 15 residues. Germline trimming cut 4 bases from V and 5 bases from J; bases unmatched to any gene: 6. The CDR3 bases are TGTGCCAGTAGTAGTGGGACAGGGGGACGGGAGACCCAGTACTTC. It encodes CASSSGTGGRETQYF.

The V call is TRBV19, the J call TRBJ2-5; 7 bases map to TRBD1. Per germline, CDR1 LNHDA and CDR2 SQIVND (reference sequence). This CDR3 is 15 amino acids long. With 6 bases clipped from V and 4 bases from J, the junction kept 11 bases outside the gene matches. The CDR3 loop reads CASSKTGVQLETQYF. Here the CDR3 DNA reads TGTGCCAGTAGCAAAACAGGGGTTCAGTTAGAGACCCAGTACTTC. Based on the CDR3 plus reference TRBV19 and TRBJ2-5, the full variable domain is DGGITQSPKYLFRKEGQNVTLSCEQNLNHDAMYWYRQDPGQGLRLIYYSQIVNDFQKGDIAEGYSVSREKKESFPLTVTSAQKNPTAFYLCASSKTGVQLETQYFGPGTRLLVL.

The V and J genes are TRBV28 and TRBJ1-4; D possibly corresponds to TRBD1 (6 bases). Trimming cost V 5 bases and J 8 bases, with 12 bases left between them. The CDR3 is 13 residues long. Germline V gene sequence: CDR1 MDHEN, CDR2 SYDVKM. The CDR3 loop is CASSHREGEKLFF. The CDR3 region has the DNA TGTGCCAGCAGTCACAGGGAGGGGGAAAAACTGTTTTTT.

The chain carries TRBV19 and TRBJ1-5, with D tentatively TRBD1 (6 bases). The CDR3 spans 14 residues. Trimming pared 0 bases from V and 4 bases from J, leaving 7 bases between. Germline lookup yields CDR1 LNHDA and CDR2 SQIVND (reference sequence). In DNA, the CDR3 is TGTGCCAGTAGTATAGAGGACAGTAATCAGCCCCAGCATTTT. This codes for CASSIEDSNQPQHF.

The J gene is TRBJ2-1, the V gene TRBV7-3; 9 bases are a match to TRBD2. CDR1 and CDR2 from the germline V gene are SGHTA and FQGTGA. This CDR3 spans 15 amino acids. V lost 3 bases and J lost 4; bases outside the gene matches: 4. CDR3 nucleotides: TGTGCCAGCAGCTTGGGACTAGCCACGTACAATGAGCAGTTCTTC. Its translation: CASSLGLATYNEQFF.

CDR3 amino acids: CATSDLSGGLAIGELFF. The CDR3 coding sequence is TGTGCCACCAGTGATTTGTCTGGGGGACTAGCGATCGGGGAGCTGTTTTTT. J is TRBJ2-2 and V is TRBV24-1; the match to TRBD2 covers 10 bases. This CDR3 is 17 amino acids long. J gave up 7 bases and V 0 bases, and 7 bases lay outside the gene matches. CDR1 is KGHDR, CDR2 SFDVKD, per germline.

The chain is built from TRBV7-8 and TRBJ2-1; maybe TRBD2 (5 bases). This CDR3 is built from 15 residues. CDR1 SGHVS and CDR2 FQNEAQ come from the germline V gene. Trimming removed 2 bases from V and 0 bases from J, with 8 bases in between. The CDR3 DNA follows: TGTGCCAGCAGCTTACTAGCCAGCTCCTACAATGAGCAGTTCTTC. It codes for CASSLLASSYNEQFF.

The rearrangement joins TRBV7-9 to TRBJ2-5, with D possibly TRBD1 on 5 matching bases. V lost 3 bases to trimming and J lost 4 bases, with 9 bases between them. Per germline, CDR1 SEHNR and CDR2 FQNEAQ (reference sequence). The length of the CDR3 is 13 residues. The CDR3 is CASSLSGLETQYF. CDR3 bases: TGTGCCAGCAGCTTGTCAGGGTTAGAGACCCAGTACTTC. The complete variable domain, with remaining parts taken from reference TRBV7-9 and TRBJ2-5, reads DTGVSQNPRHKITKRGQNVTFRCDPISEHNRLYWYRQTLGQGPEFLTYFQNEAQLEKSRLLSDRFSAERPKGSFSTLEIQRTEQGDSAMYLCASSLSGLETQYFGPGTRLLVL.

The V call is TRBV2, the J call TRBJ2-3; TRBD2 matches at 9 bases. After removal of 7 bases from V and 2 bases from J, the junction contained 4 bases not matched to a gene. This CDR3 region has 14 residues. Per the germline V gene, CDR1 is SNHLY and CDR2 is FYNNEI. The CDR3 DNA reads TGTGCCAGCACGGGCGGGGGGGCCACAGATACGCAGTATTTT. It yields the protein CASTGGGATDTQYF.

The chain has TRBV20-1 and TRBJ2-7; the D gene is possibly TRBD2 (7 bases). Germline values: CDR1 DFQATT, CDR2 SNEGSKA (reference sequence). The CDR3 consists of 13 residues. The V and J ends lost 3 bases and 2 bases respectively, with 11 bases between them. In DNA, the CDR3 is TGCAGTGCTAGTGGGGGGGGCACCTACGAGCAGTACTTC. Protein: CSASGGGTYEQYF.

This clone was observed a handful of times. The chain combines TRBV10-3 with TRBJ2-2, with D possibly matching TRBD1 (5 bases). V lost 10 bases, J lost 5 bases, and 17 bases lay in between. The CDR3 has 14 amino acids. Germline values: CDR1 ENHRY, CDR2 SYGVKD. The CDR3 bases are TGTGCCAGCGGAGACCCAGGGTTAACCGGGGAGCTGTTTTTT. Translation gives CASGDPGLTGELFF.

CDR3 coding DNA: TGTGCCAGCACCCCCGGCGACAGGGGGCGCGACTATGGCTACACCTTC. Its protein product is CASTPGDRGRDYGYTF. The genes are TRBV14 and TRBJ1-2; 10 bases align to TRBD1. CDR3 length: 16 residues. The V gene's germline CDR1 is SGHDN and CDR2 FVKESK. After removal of 7 bases from V and 3 bases from J, the junction contained 11 bases not matched to a gene.

The chain uses TRBV9 and TRBJ2-3, with 7 bases lining up with TRBD1. With V trimmed by 2 bases and J by 3 bases, 9 bases remained unmatched. Germline assignment: CDR1 SGDLS and CDR2 YYNGEE. This CDR3 spans 16 amino acids. The DNA of the CDR3 is TGTGCCAGCAGCGTCGGGACCCTCAGGGGGACAGATACGCAGTATTTT. This gives the protein CASSVGTLRGTDTQYF.

This chain uses TRBV2 with TRBJ1-2; D is unresolved. CDR3 length: 12 amino acids. Germline V gene lookup returns CDR1 SNHLY and CDR2 FYNNEI. V was trimmed by 4 bases and J by 6 bases, leaving 9 bases between them. The CDR3 DNA follows: TGTGCCAGCAGTGTAGGAGTGGATGGCTACACCTTC. Amino acids: CASSVGVDGYTF.

This rearrangement joins TRBV27 to TRBJ1-1, with a weak D call TRBD1 (5 bases). The CDR3 extends over 15 amino acids. V lost 5 bases, J lost 4 bases, and 17 bases lay in between. Germline V gene data show CDR1 as MNHEY and CDR2 as SMNVEV (reference sequence). The CDR3 DNA reads as TGTGCCAGCAGTCCCCGGGTAGCAGGGATCACTGAAGCTTTCTTT. Its protein is CASSPRVAGITEAFF.

J is TRBJ1-5 and V is TRBV27; no firm D call. Per the germline V gene, CDR1 is MNHEY and CDR2 is SMNVEV (reference sequence). Trimming shortened V by 3 bases and J by 3 bases, and 9 bases separated the two germline ends. CDR3 length: 14 residues. CDR3 amino acids: CASSLVQHNQPQHF. The CDR3, as DNA: TGTGCCAGCAGTTTGGTACAGCACAATCAGCCCCAGCATTTT.

The genes are TRBV18 and TRBJ2-1; TRBD2 matches at 10 bases. The V gene's germline CDR1 is KGHSH and CDR2 LQKENI. The trim removed 6 bases at V and 0 bases at J, leaving 5 bases unmatched. The CDR3 is 16 residues long. The CDR3 region has the DNA TGTGCCAGCTCGCGCACTAGCGGGGACTCCTACAATGAGCAGTTCTTC. It translates to CASSRTSGDSYNEQFF.

This clone was seen only once. The chain has TRBV9 and TRBJ1-1; 8 bases line up with TRBD1. Trimming cost V 4 bases and J 1 base; bases outside gene matches: 6. The CDR3 totals 15 residues. Looked up from germline, CDR1 is SGDLS and CDR2 is YYNGEE. The CDR3 protein is CASSPGQGPNTEAFF. CDR3 sequence (DNA): TGTGCCAGCAGCCCCGGACAGGGTCCGAACACTGAAGCTTTCTTT.

CDR3: CASSTQTGGYTF. The CDR3 nucleotides read TGTGCCAGTAGTACTCAGACAGGTGGCTACACCTTC. The V and J genes are TRBV19 and TRBJ1-2, with D maybe TRBD1 (6 bases). There are 12 residues in the CDR3. Germline V gene lookup returns CDR1 LNHDA and CDR2 SQIVND (reference sequence). V was clipped by 4 bases and J by 7 bases, with 10 bases between them.

The chain employs TRBV6-2 or TRBV6-3 and TRBJ2-5; D is perhaps TRBD1 (5 bases). The CDR3 is made up of 16 amino acids. V was clipped by 5 bases and J by 2 bases, with 18 bases between them. Germline values: CDR1 MNHEY, CDR2 SVGEGT. CDR3 residues: CASSPPRVGKQETQYF. In DNA, the CDR3 is TGTGCCAGCAGTCCCCCCAGGGTGGGGAAACAAGAGACCCAGTACTTC.

V and J are TRBV3-1 (or the pseudogene TRBV3-2) and TRBJ1-2, with D unresolved. The V gene's germline CDR1 is LGHDT and CDR2 YNNKEL (reference sequence). The CDR3 runs to 16 residues. Trimming took 4 bases from V and 4 from J, leaving 19 bases between them. This CDR3 is CASSPERQAGGYGYTF. CDR3 DNA sequence: TGTGCCAGCAGCCCCGAGAGGCAGGCTGGAGGCTATGGCTACACCTTC.

This clone was seen once. V gene TRBV9 combines with J gene TRBJ1-2, with 9 bases aligning to TRBD1. Germline loops: CDR1 SGDLS, CDR2 YYNGEE. Losses at the gene ends were 4 bases for V and 2 bases for J; bases not matched to a gene: 6. There are 15 residues in the CDR3. CDR3 region: CASSPGTGLNYGYTF. The DNA of the CDR3 is TGTGCCAGCAGCCCGGGGACAGGGCTAAACTATGGCTACACCTTC.

The chain combines TRBV15 with TRBJ2-3, with 8 bases aligning to TRBD2. J was trimmed by 2 bases and V by 1 base; bases with no gene match: 2. This CDR3 is 15 amino acids long. Germline V lookup: CDR1 LNHNV, CDR2 YYDKDF (reference sequence). The CDR3 reads CATSRGGRLTDTQYF. The CDR3 DNA sequence: TGTGCCACCAGCAGAGGCGGGAGGCTCACAGATACGCAGTATTTT.

The rearrangement joins TRBV27 to TRBJ1-2, with 7 nucleotides matching TRBD1. The CDR3 extends over 15 amino acids. Germline V lookup: CDR1 MNHEY, CDR2 SMNVEV (reference sequence). Trimming took 5 bases from V and 3 from J; bases not matched to a gene: 9. The CDR3 is CASSSGVGTDYGYTF. Written as DNA, the CDR3 is TGTGCCAGCAGTAGTGGAGTAGGGACAGACTATGGCTACACCTTC.

V gene TRBV7-9 combines with J gene TRBJ2-2; TRBD2 is a possible D gene (5 bases). Germline CDR1 and CDR2: SEHNR and FQNEAQ (reference sequence). V was trimmed by 4 bases and J by 2 bases, leaving 20 bases between them. The CDR3 length is 18 residues. CDR3 nucleotides: TGTGCCAGCAGCTCCAGTAATAGCGAGGGCGGAAACACCGGGGAGCTGTTTTTT. Translation gives CASSSSNSEGGNTGELFF.

The chain employs TRBV10-3 and TRBJ1-2; perhaps TRBD1 as D (5 bases). The germline V gene has CDR1 ENHRY and CDR2 SYGVKD. The V gene lost 3 bases and the J gene lost 4 bases, with 12 bases spanning the gap. This CDR3 is built from 14 residues. The DNA of the CDR3 is TGTGCCATCAGTGAAAAAGGGGCTGGCTATGGCTACACCTTC. Protein product: CAISEKGAGYGYTF.

The rearrangement joins TRBV6-6 to TRBJ1-6; 7 bases agree with TRBD1. Germline-derived CDR1 and CDR2 are MNHNY and SVGAGI (reference sequence). The CDR3 is 14 amino acids. The ends lost 6 bases at V and 5 bases at J; junction bases unmatched: 4. The CDR3 DNA sequence: TGTGCCAGCAGCCGGACAGGCGATAATTCACCCCTCCACTTT. This encodes CASSRTGDNSPLHF.